What follows is one TCR beta chain and its context. As yet, its antigen is unknown. Trimming removed 5 bases at V and 1 base at J, with 14 bases between. The CDR3 loop spans 15 amino acids. This sample stems from a study of T cells after yellow fever vaccination. TCR cDNA was made by 5'RACE template switching, adding a universal primer site and UMIs. TCRdb independently ran MiXCR on the 5' RACE reads; one entry per CDR3 protein. The sample yields under 200,000 distinct CDR3 sequences, 6% to 7.5% seen once. The study's findings and limits: Shared CD4/CD8 clonotypes were a small share, likely from convergent recombination.

The material was CD4+ T cells sorted from PBMCs, obtained more than 4 days after the first yellow fever vaccination. The receptor's source is a young man who received the YFV17D yellow fever vaccine. The chain is built from TRBV12-3 or TRBV12-4 and TRBJ1-1; tentatively, D is TRBD1 (6 bases). The CDR3 here is CASSPRGWANTEAFF. The CDR3 DNA is TGTGCCAGCAGTCCCAGGGGTTGGGCGAACACTGAAGCTTTCTTT.